The 9 T cell receptor beta chains below all came from one sample that was sequenced in a study of neurological immune-mediated disorders. TCRdb re-derived calls from the 5' RACE reads in MiXCR, one entry per CDR3 protein. The repertoire has 50,000 to 70,000 distinct CDR3 sequences, more than 9.5% of them found once; the top ten carry about 10%. Sequenced material: PBMCs. Receptors originate from a woman in her sixties or seventies with HTLV-1-associated myelopathy (HAM/TSP).

This clonotype appeared many times. For the CDR3, the DNA is TGCGCCAGCAGCGGGGATATAGCGGGAGGATACAATGAGCAGTTCTTC. This encodes CASSGDIAGGYNEQFF. This chain links TRBV5-1 with TRBJ2-1; TRBD2 matches at 10 bases. V dropped 4 bases and J dropped 4; count of bases not matched to a gene: 8. This CDR3 is built from 16 residues. Germline CDR1 is SGHRS and CDR2 is YFSETQ.

This clonotype was counted at least ten times. This sequence joins TRBV5-1 and TRBJ1-5; D remains ambiguous. Germline CDR1 SGHRS, CDR2 YFSETQ. Trimming took off 4 bases at V and 7 bases at J, with 12 bases between the two ends. The CDR3 covers 13 residues. The CDR3 sequence is CASSPDGNQPQHF. DNA for the CDR3: TGCGCCAGCAGCCCGGACGGAAACCAGCCCCAGCATTTT.

This clonotype was seen at least ten times. J is TRBJ2-1 and V is TRBV19, with unresolved D. Germline V lookup: CDR1 LNHDA, CDR2 SQIVND (reference sequence). The V and J ends lost 5 bases and 0 bases respectively, with 5 bases between them. The CDR3 contains 13 residues. The CDR3 is CASSPGSYNEQFF. CDR3 nucleotides: TGTGCCAGTAGTCCGGGCTCCTACAATGAGCAGTTCTTC.

This clonotype was detected a few times. The rearrangement links TRBV12-3 or TRBV12-4 to TRBJ2-3; 7 bases are shared with TRBD2. Unmatched junction bases numbered 5, after V lost 5 bases and J lost 0 bases. The CDR3 runs 15 residues. The CDR3, as DNA: TGTGCCAGCAGTGCGGGAGCTGTTAGCACAGATACGCAGTATTTT. Translating gives CASSAGAVSTDTQYF.

This clonotype was counted at least ten times. CDR3 loop: CASSQGQNTDTQYF. The DNA of the CDR3 is TGTGCCAGCAGCCAGGGACAGAACACAGATACGCAGTATTTT. The gene calls are TRBV2 and TRBJ2-3, with 7 bases that match TRBD1. The CDR3 length is 14 residues. J gave up 2 bases and V 6 bases, and 5 bases lay outside the gene matches. CDR1 and CDR2 (germline): SNHLY, FYNNEI.

Ten or more counts support this clonotype. The gene calls are TRBV25-1 and TRBJ2-7, with 8 bases aligning to TRBD2. Per the germline V gene, CDR1 is MGHDK and CDR2 is SYGVNS. Trimming took 7 bases from V and 2 from J; bases not matched to a gene: 7. The CDR3 is 14 residues long. In DNA, the CDR3 is TGTGCCAGCAAGGCTGCGGGAGGAACCTACGAGCAGTACTTC. It specifies CASKAAGGTYEQYF.

Ten or more counts support this clonotype. The gene calls are TRBV7-9 and TRBJ1-3, with no clear D. Germline CDR1 is SEHNR and CDR2 is FQNEAQ (reference sequence). The V end was cut by 11 bases, the J end by 3 bases, with 11 bases between. This CDR3 contains 12 residues. The CDR3, as DNA: TGTGCCTGCCAAAGAAATGGAAACACCATATATTTT. Protein product: CACQRNGNTIYF.

In this sample, this clonotype turned up many times. The genes are TRBV5-1 and TRBJ2-3; no definite D call. The CDR3 contains 14 residues. Looked up from germline, CDR1 is SGHRS and CDR2 is YFSETQ. Trimming left V 0 bases short and J 2 bases short, with 7 bases between. The CDR3 region is CASSLEQITDTQYF. For the CDR3, the DNA is TGCGCCAGCAGCTTGGAACAGATCACAGATACGCAGTATTTT.

The rearrangement joins TRBV10-1 to TRBJ2-1; D gene uncertain. Germline V gene lookup returns CDR1 WNHNN and CDR2 SYGVQD (reference sequence). Trimming took 5 bases from V and 8 from J, leaving 7 bases between them. The CDR3 spans 11 residues. CDR3 nucleotides: TGCGCCAGCAGTAGTTTCGATGAGCAGTTCTTC. Translated, it gives CASSSFDEQFF.